Each of the 15 T cell receptor beta chains below was sequenced from the same sample in a study of blood T cell repertoires in COVID-19. Libraries were prepared by immunoSEQ multiplex PCR; TCRdb keeps only in-frame clonotypes and omits some of them. The table lists approximately 200,000 clones, 84% of them singletons, with less than 2% in the top ten. The specimen sequenced was PBMCs or T cells enriched from blood (not recorded which). All receptors derive from a man in his 60s who had recovered from COVID-19.

The chain combines TRBV5-4 with TRBJ2-2; TRBD1 is a possible D gene (5 bases). CDR3 length: 16 amino acids. The ends were cut back, 4 bases at V and 0 bases at J, with 13 bases in the middle. Germline V gene lookup returns CDR1 SGHNT and CDR2 YYREEE (reference sequence). The CDR3 spells CASSRQGNANTGELFF. The CDR3 bases are TGTGCCAGCAGCCGCCAGGGCAACGCGAACACCGGGGAGCTGTTTTTT.

The V call is TRBV7-9, the J call TRBJ1-1; D is unresolved. CDR1 and CDR2 from the germline V gene are SEHNR and FQNEAQ (reference sequence). This CDR3 spans 13 amino acids. The germline V and J ends were trimmed by 3 bases and 3 bases, with 8 bases remaining between them. The CDR3 bases are TGTGCCAGCAGCTTGGCCTCGTACACTGAAGCTTTCTTT. This gives the protein CASSLASYTEAFF.

The gene calls are TRBV12-3 or TRBV12-4 and TRBJ1-3; D is uncertain. V was cut by 6 bases and J by 8 bases, with 11 bases left in between. The CDR3 is 12 amino acids. The CDR3 bases are TGTGCCAGCAGCCTCTCTGGCCACACCATATATTTT. Translation gives CASSLSGHTIYF.

This rearrangement joins TRBV7-3 to TRBJ2-3, with TRBD2 identical over 7 bases. This CDR3 spans 14 amino acids. CDR1 and CDR2 from the germline V gene are SGHTA and FQGTGA. V gave up 4 bases and J gave up 3 bases; unmatched junction bases: 4. The CDR3 nucleotides are TGTGCCAGCAGCTACCTGGGAGGGACAGATACGCAGTATTTT. This translates into CASSYLGGTDTQYF.

This chain joins TRBV7-6 and TRBJ2-2; 7 bases map to TRBD1. This CDR3 is built from 16 residues. From germline, CDR1 is SGHVS and CDR2 FNYEAQ. J gave up 0 bases and V 6 bases, and 7 bases lay outside the gene matches. CDR3 protein: CASRHNQGANTGELFF. In DNA, the CDR3 is TGTGCCAGCAGACATAACCAGGGGGCGAACACCGGGGAGCTGTTTTTT. The full variable domain, with the rest looked up from reference TRBV7-6 and TRBJ2-2, is GAGVSQSPRYKVTKRGQDVALRCDPISGHVSLYWYRQALGQGPEFLTYFNYEAQQDKSGLPNDRFSAERPEGSISTLTIQRTEQRDSAMYRCASRHNQGANTGELFFGEGSRLTVL.

The gene calls are TRBV11-2 and TRBJ1-1; 7 bases match TRBD1. V shed 5 bases, J shed 3 bases, and the junction held 9 bases outside the gene matches. CDR3 length: 15 amino acids. Germline loops: CDR1 SGHAT, CDR2 FQNNGV. CDR3 residues: CASSRQGMRHTEAFF. The DNA of the CDR3 is TGTGCCAGCAGCCGACAGGGAATGAGGCACACTGAAGCTTTCTTT.

The CDR3 sequence: CASSPRDRLSGANVLTF. The CDR3 region has the DNA TGTGCCAGCAGTCCCCGGGACAGACTCTCTGGGGCCAACGTCCTGACTTTC. J is TRBJ2-6 and V is TRBV5-8; 7 bases line up with TRBD1. V dropped 5 bases and J dropped 0; count of bases not matched to a gene: 8. The germline CDR1 and CDR2 sequences are SGHTS and YDEGEE. The CDR3 sequence is 17 residues long.

The genes are TRBV4-1 and TRBJ2-1; the D gene is possibly TRBD1 (5 bases). The CDR3 is 17 amino acids. V was shortened by 0 bases and J by 0 bases, with 12 bases between the two germline ends. Looked up from germline, CDR1 is MGHRA and CDR2 is YSYEKL. The CDR3 sequence is CASSQDDRGSSYNEQFF. The CDR3 nucleotides read TGCGCCAGCAGCCAAGATGATAGGGGAAGCTCCTACAATGAGCAGTTCTTC.

The V call is TRBV2, the J call TRBJ2-1; perhaps TRBD2 as D (6 bases). The CDR3 covers 16 residues. CDR1 SNHLY and CDR2 FYNNEI come from the germline V gene. V was pared by 7 bases and J by 0 bases, with 16 bases between. The chain's CDR3 is CASTPRGRGSYNEQFF. The CDR3 DNA sequence: TGTGCCAGCACCCCCCGCGGGCGGGGCTCCTACAATGAGCAGTTCTTC.

This clone was detected a few times. The chain uses TRBV7-2 and TRBJ1-2, with D maybe TRBD1 (5 bases). The ends were cut back, 3 bases at V and 4 bases at J, with 12 bases in the middle. The germline CDR1 and CDR2 sequences are SGHTA and FQGNSA. This CDR3 spans 14 amino acids. This chain's CDR3 is CASSFRQSAYGYTF. CDR3 nucleotide sequence: TGTGCCAGCAGCTTTAGACAGTCGGCCTATGGCTACACCTTC.

This clone was detected only once. The chain has TRBV27 and TRBJ1-1, with no clear D. The CDR3 spans 13 residues. Trimming took off 6 bases at V and 4 bases at J, with 12 bases between the two ends. Germline V gives CDR1 MNHEY, CDR2 SMNVEV (reference sequence). DNA of the CDR3: TGTGCCAGCAGCCGTTCAGATGGCACTGAAGCTTTCTTT. It encodes CASSRSDGTEAFF.

The chain joins TRBV15 to TRBJ2-1, with D perhaps matching TRBD1 (5 bases). Trimming pared 3 bases from V and 7 bases from J, leaving 16 bases between. This CDR3 is 15 amino acids long. Germline assignment: CDR1 LNHNV and CDR2 YYDKDF (reference sequence). Here the CDR3 reads CATSRGPSGLNEQFF. CDR3 sequence (DNA): TGTGCCACCAGCAGGGGTCCCTCAGGGTTAAATGAGCAGTTCTTC.

CDR3 amino acids: CASSLQGTLAKNIQYF. As DNA, the CDR3 is TGTGCCAGCAGCTTACAGGGGACCCTAGCCAAAAACATTCAGTACTTC. This chain connects TRBV7-2 to TRBJ2-4, with D maybe TRBD1 (6 bases). This CDR3 is 16 amino acids long. The V end lost 2 bases, the J end lost 0 bases, and 11 bases lay between the germline ends. CDR1 is SGHTA and CDR2 is FQGNSA in the germline V gene.

This chain links TRBV7-2 with TRBJ1-2, with 10 bases aligning to TRBD1. The V and J ends lost 1 base and 8 bases, in that order; junction bases with no gene match: 7. The CDR3 totals 15 residues. Germline V gene data show CDR1 as SGHTA and CDR2 as FQGNSA. The chain's CDR3 is CASSLEGQGWEGYTF. The CDR3 DNA reads TGTGCCAGCAGCTTAGAGGGACAGGGGTGGGAAGGCTACACCTTC.

As for this clone: A much larger clone sits a single nucleotide away, making a read error possible. V gene TRBV11-1 combines with J gene TRBJ2-2; D perhaps matches TRBD1 (6 bases). Trimming shortened V by 5 bases and J by 1 base, and 8 bases separated the two germline ends. The germline V gene has CDR1 SGHAT and CDR2 FQDESV (reference sequence). The CDR3 has 14 amino acids. CDR3 coding DNA: TGTGCCAGCAGCCAGGACAGGAACACCGGGGAGCTGTTTTTT. As protein: CASSQDRNTGELFF. The variable domain in full, completed from reference TRBV11-1 and TRBJ2-2, reads EAEVAQSPRYKITEKSQAVAFWCDPISGHATLYWYRQILGQGPELLVQFQDESVVDDSQLPKDRFSAERLKGVDSTLKIQPAELGDSAMYLCASSQDRNTGELFFGEGSRLTVL.